This entry features one TCR beta chain sequence. The record originates from a study of T cell changes during pregnancy in multiple sclerosis. CDR3 length: 15 residues. The V end lost 4 bases, the J end lost 3 bases, and 16 bases lay between the germline ends. Germline CDR1 is SGHRS and CDR2 is YFSETQ. The protocol was immunoSEQ multiplex PCR, while the TCRdb copy is restricted to in-frame clones and leaves out a portion. The profile shows some 60,000 clones, around nine tenths of them singletons. This rearrangement joins TRBV5-1 to TRBJ1-2, with D maybe TRBD1 (5 bases). Sequencing was performed on peripheral blood, taken before pregnancy. The TCR sequence derives from a female donor with multiple sclerosis, enrolled in a pregnancy study. CDR3 sequence reads: CASSRGLGGDYGYTF. DNA for the CDR3: TGCGCCAGCAGCAGAGGGCTTGGGGGGGACTATGGCTACACCTTC.